A selection of T cell receptor beta chains follows, all from one sample in a study of graft-versus-host responses after intestinal transplantation. Profiled with immunoSEQ multiplex PCR; TCRdb holds only in-frame clones, not every one. The data contain some 90,000 clones, 90% to 95% of them singletons. The antigens these receptors bind are not known. The sequences come from unstimulated CD8+ T cells sorted from spleen or lymph node cells, collected before intestinal transplant. Receptor source: a human donor who received an intestinal transplant. Each CDR3 is given without its conserved first and last residue. Each record gives: D gene, V gene, CDR3 protein. The D gene is left open where the match is weak.

D gene: TRBD1; V gene: TRBV27; CDR3 protein: ASSSLSYGTGGALSTGGYGYT
D gene: -; V gene: TRBV30; CDR3 protein: AIASSRTDTQY
D gene: -; V gene: TRBV7-9; CDR3 protein: ASSETSYEQY
D gene: TRBD1; V gene: TRBV7-6; CDR3 protein: ASSLDRGAYEQY
D gene: -; V gene: TRBV4-3; CDR3 protein: ASSQDPWTVSVGQPQH
D gene: -; V gene: TRBV11-2; CDR3 protein: ASSLDNGYEQY
D gene: TRBD1; V gene: TRBV27; CDR3 protein: ASSPTTGTGGKEQY
D gene: -; V gene: TRBV28; CDR3 protein: ASSNGASGTDTQY
D gene: -; V gene: TRBV6-1; CDR3 protein: ASSESALVNEQF
D gene: TRBD1; V gene: TRBV7-6; CDR3 protein: ASSLGQITDTQY
D gene: -; V gene: TRBV7-9; CDR3 protein: ASSLDPSSTYEQY
D gene: -; V gene: TRBV5-1; CDR3 protein: ASSLAPGGFGGTDTQY
D gene: -; V gene: TRBV7-9; CDR3 protein: ASSLTGLRSNQPQH
D gene: TRBD2; V gene: TRBV5-4; CDR3 protein: ASSLQREIPDTQY
D gene: -; V gene: TRBV4-1; CDR3 protein: ASSQGERSNQPQH
D gene: TRBD2; V gene: TRBV27; CDR3 protein: ASGGLAGVGDTQY
D gene: -; V gene: TRBV27; CDR3 protein: ASSSTQYQETQY
D gene: -; V gene: TRBV7-2; CDR3 protein: ASSSLTGQAGDEQY
D gene: TRBD1; V gene: TRBV5-1; CDR3 protein: ASRPAGSGQGTDTQY
D gene: -; V gene: TRBV14; CDR3 protein: ASSQVERAHTDTQY
D gene: -; V gene: TRBV30; CDR3 protein: AWSSLSGNTIY
D gene: -; V gene: TRBV7-9; CDR3 protein: ASSGRDGFGYGYT
D gene: TRBD1; V gene: TRBV4-1; CDR3 protein: ASSQRDSPNEQF
D gene: -; V gene: TRBV13; CDR3 protein: ASSLGQNRGTDTQY
D gene: -; V gene: TRBV5-6; CDR3 protein: ASSLDTSSYNEQF
D gene: TRBD2; V gene: TRBV9; CDR3 protein: ASSVISGGPETQY
D gene: TRBD1; V gene: TRBV4-1; CDR3 protein: ASSLRAGGELNEQF
D gene: TRBD2; V gene: TRBV28; CDR3 protein: ASDPGTSGSRESGTDTQY
D gene: TRBD2; V gene: TRBV30; CDR3 protein: ALEPGLANLDTQY
D gene: TRBD2; V gene: TRBV7-6; CDR3 protein: ASSPHAGGETQY
D gene: -; V gene: TRBV6-1; CDR3 protein: ASSEESVKEKLF
D gene: -; V gene: TRBV13; CDR3 protein: ASSKPGTNSGNTIY
D gene: TRBD1; V gene: TRBV5-1; CDR3 protein: ASSPGQIHTGELF
D gene: -; V gene: TRBV9; CDR3 protein: ASSVAGFSEQY
D gene: TRBD2; V gene: TRBV28; CDR3 protein: ASKSATSGYNEQF
D gene: TRBD1; V gene: TRBV19; CDR3 protein: ATTDRDRGSNQPQH
D gene: -; V gene: TRBV9; CDR3 protein: ASSVDGDYEQF
D gene: -; V gene: TRBV4-1; CDR3 protein: ASSQSGVTTGELF
D gene: -; V gene: TRBV5-1; CDR3 protein: ASSLQGSGEQY
D gene: TRBD2; V gene: TRBV2; CDR3 protein: ASRASGGYEQY
D gene: TRBD2; V gene: TRBV27; CDR3 protein: ASSSIGGGAQDTQY
D gene: TRBD1; V gene: TRBV5-6; CDR3 protein: ASSPGTGGFYGYT
D gene: -; V gene: TRBV27; CDR3 protein: ASSFAGNYGYT
D gene: TRBD1; V gene: TRBV9; CDR3 protein: ASSEQGDEQF
D gene: TRBD2; V gene: TRBV14; CDR3 protein: ASSQDLSLAGNEQY
D gene: -; V gene: TRBV27; CDR3 protein: ASSAVVSYEQY